This entry is about one TCR beta chain. Its antigen is undetermined. These data come from a study of shared clonotypes between healthy human individuals. This CDR3 has 15 residues. The table came from immunoSEQ multiplex PCR; TCRdb's copy has only in-frame clones and leaves some out. The sample shows 470,000 or so clones, almost 80% of them seen only once. Study conclusions and caveats: The study drew on few donors, limiting represented genetic and exposure-history diversity.

The sequence was collected from a woman between 40 and 50 years old in good health. Some clones in this sample may be carry-over from other donors' samples. Sequencing was carried out using PBMCs. V usage is TRBV12-2 and J usage is TRBJ2-7; TRBD2 is the table's D call and was not checked against the DNA. TRBV12-2 is reported as a pseudogene. The CDR3 spells CASRSPGLWILEQYF. The CDR3 nucleotides are TGTGCAAGTCGCTCGCCGGGACTCTGGATACTGGAGCAGTACTTC.